Listed below are T cell receptor beta chains from one sample, sequenced in a study of CD8+ T cells in alopecia areata. Here immunoSEQ multiplex PCR was the method, and the copy in TCRdb shows in-frame clones only, minus some. The table lists hundreds of thousands of clones, under 40% of them singletons. This material consisted of CD4+ T cells sorted from blood, taken at approximately week 30, from a patient treated with tofacitinib. The receptors were sampled from a human donor with alopecia areata. CDR3s include the opening cysteine and the closing phenylalanine or tryptophan. A D gene is named only where the DNA matches it firmly.

>TRBV11-2|-|TRBJ2-3
CASSNRDPPGDTQYF
>TRBV18|-|TRBJ1-1
CASSQSQTGNTEAFF
>TRBV2|-|TRBJ1-2
CASRVVREYGYTF
>TRBV5-4|TRBD2|TRBJ2-1
CASSSTSGRTNEQFF
>TRBV30|-|TRBJ1-5
CAWSGGSNQPQHF
>TRBV4-2|TRBD2|TRBJ2-4
CASSQDQRGLAKNIQYF
>TRBV2|-|TRBJ2-6
CASSESDSGANVLTF
>TRBV29-1|TRBD1|TRBJ2-2
CSVRGQGATGELFF
>TRBV30|-|TRBJ2-7
CAWSARALQGYEQYF
>TRBV7-9|-|TRBJ2-1
CASSFRQGGGNEQFF
>TRBV7-9|TRBD1|TRBJ2-7
CASSLGDSSYEQYF